This T cell receptor beta chain was obtained from a study of memory CD4+ T cells and cytomegalovirus serostatus. In the authors' workflow: After removing out-of-frame reads, 2,204,828 distinct TCRbeta sequences remained. The method was immunoSEQ multiplex PCR; TCRdb's version includes in-frame clones alone and lacks a portion of them. V and J calls and clone size come straight from that table; D and trimming were deduced from the DNA. The sample records roughly 45,000 clones, just under 80% being singletons. Single viable CD3+CD4+CD8-CD45RO+ cells were sorted as the memory CD4+ T cells. Material for sequencing was memory CD4+ T cells from blood. The TCR comes from an adult in good health and CMV-seronegative.

The chain's CDR3 is CASSQVETGDYHEQYF. The CDR3 DNA is TGCGCCAGCAGCCAAGTCGAGACAGGCGACTATCACGAGCAGTACTTC. The gene calls are TRBV4-1 and TRBJ2-7; possible D gene TRBD1, 6 bases. The V end was cut by 1 base, the J end by 5 bases, with 18 bases between. This CDR3 has 16 amino acids. Germline V gene sequence: CDR1 MGHRA, CDR2 YSYEKL.